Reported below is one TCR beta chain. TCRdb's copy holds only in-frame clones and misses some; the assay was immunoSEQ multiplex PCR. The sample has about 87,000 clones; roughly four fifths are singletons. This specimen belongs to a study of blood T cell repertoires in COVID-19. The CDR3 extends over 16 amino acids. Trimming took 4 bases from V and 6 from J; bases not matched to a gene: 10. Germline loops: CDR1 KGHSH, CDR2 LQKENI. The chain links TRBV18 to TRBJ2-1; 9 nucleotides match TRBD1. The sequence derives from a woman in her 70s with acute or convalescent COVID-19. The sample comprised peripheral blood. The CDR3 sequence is CASSRYTGTGSNEQFF. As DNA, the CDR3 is TGTGCCAGCTCACGATATACCGGGACAGGGAGCAATGAGCAGTTCTTC.